The present entry profiles one T cell receptor (beta chain) with its context. The data stem from a study of blood T cell repertoires in COVID-19. Study overall: Both acute and convalescent COVID-19 samples were obtained from the United States, Italy and Spain. T cells, B-cell-depleted T cells, or PBMCs provided the cDNA or gDNA that served as material.

The CDR3 covers 23 residues. Trimming at V came to 1 base and at J to 0 bases, leaving 23 bases not matched to a gene. Germline V gene data show CDR1 as SGHTA and CDR2 as FQGTGA. Authors' methods: Estimates of nucleated cell counts were drawn from the amplification of reference gene primers. Clones were sequenced by immunoSEQ multiplex PCR, and TCRdb holds only the in-frame ones, with some missing. The V and J calls and clone size were taken over from that table, and D and trimming were inferred from the DNA. The sample has approximately 35,000 clones; 85% to 95% are singletons. The sequencing sample was made of peripheral blood. This TCR was sampled from a human donor in a cohort sampled during active COVID-19. The chain employs TRBV7-3 and TRBJ2-3; 9 nucleotides line up with TRBD1. CDR3 sequence: CASSLKGQGLWGRATRSTDTQYF. CDR3 in DNA: TGTGCCAGCAGCTTAAAAGGACAGGGGTTGTGGGGGAGGGCTACGAGGAGCACAGATACGCAGTATTTT.